This TCR beta chain is drawn from a study of T cells in Graves' hyperthyroidism and ophthalmopathy. On the study more broadly: Blood was drawn when the patient was first diagnosed and still untreated.

This clonotype was counted many times. No antigen is known for it. Study-wide results and caveats: Prediction of ophthalmopathy progression came a median roughly 6.6 months pre-onset.

Patients having uncontrolled infection, another autoimmune disease, pregnancy or lactation were not included. The authors took PBMCs from roughly 9.7 ml fresh peripheral blood. The source material, RNA transcripts, was used to amplify TCR beta CDR3 regions. First-round RT-PCR targeting the TCR CDR3 was performed with the HTBI primer set. TCRdb re-analysed the multiplex PCR reads in MiXCR, keeping a single row per CDR3 protein. The data show around 560,000 distinct CDR3 sequences, roughly a sixth seen once. V was shortened by 1 base and J by 2 bases, with 12 bases between the two germline ends. Germline V gene data show CDR1 as SEHNR and CDR2 as FQNEAQ (reference sequence). This CDR3 has 16 amino acids.

The rearrangement links TRBV7-9 to TRBJ1-5; TRBD1 might be the D (5 bases). Sample: blood. The source of this sequence is a woman under 30 with Graves' hyperthyroidism. This CDR3 reads CASSLGQGVGNQPQHF. The CDR3 nucleotides read TGTGCCAGCAGCTTAGGGCAGGGCGTTGGCAATCAGCCCCAGCATTTT.